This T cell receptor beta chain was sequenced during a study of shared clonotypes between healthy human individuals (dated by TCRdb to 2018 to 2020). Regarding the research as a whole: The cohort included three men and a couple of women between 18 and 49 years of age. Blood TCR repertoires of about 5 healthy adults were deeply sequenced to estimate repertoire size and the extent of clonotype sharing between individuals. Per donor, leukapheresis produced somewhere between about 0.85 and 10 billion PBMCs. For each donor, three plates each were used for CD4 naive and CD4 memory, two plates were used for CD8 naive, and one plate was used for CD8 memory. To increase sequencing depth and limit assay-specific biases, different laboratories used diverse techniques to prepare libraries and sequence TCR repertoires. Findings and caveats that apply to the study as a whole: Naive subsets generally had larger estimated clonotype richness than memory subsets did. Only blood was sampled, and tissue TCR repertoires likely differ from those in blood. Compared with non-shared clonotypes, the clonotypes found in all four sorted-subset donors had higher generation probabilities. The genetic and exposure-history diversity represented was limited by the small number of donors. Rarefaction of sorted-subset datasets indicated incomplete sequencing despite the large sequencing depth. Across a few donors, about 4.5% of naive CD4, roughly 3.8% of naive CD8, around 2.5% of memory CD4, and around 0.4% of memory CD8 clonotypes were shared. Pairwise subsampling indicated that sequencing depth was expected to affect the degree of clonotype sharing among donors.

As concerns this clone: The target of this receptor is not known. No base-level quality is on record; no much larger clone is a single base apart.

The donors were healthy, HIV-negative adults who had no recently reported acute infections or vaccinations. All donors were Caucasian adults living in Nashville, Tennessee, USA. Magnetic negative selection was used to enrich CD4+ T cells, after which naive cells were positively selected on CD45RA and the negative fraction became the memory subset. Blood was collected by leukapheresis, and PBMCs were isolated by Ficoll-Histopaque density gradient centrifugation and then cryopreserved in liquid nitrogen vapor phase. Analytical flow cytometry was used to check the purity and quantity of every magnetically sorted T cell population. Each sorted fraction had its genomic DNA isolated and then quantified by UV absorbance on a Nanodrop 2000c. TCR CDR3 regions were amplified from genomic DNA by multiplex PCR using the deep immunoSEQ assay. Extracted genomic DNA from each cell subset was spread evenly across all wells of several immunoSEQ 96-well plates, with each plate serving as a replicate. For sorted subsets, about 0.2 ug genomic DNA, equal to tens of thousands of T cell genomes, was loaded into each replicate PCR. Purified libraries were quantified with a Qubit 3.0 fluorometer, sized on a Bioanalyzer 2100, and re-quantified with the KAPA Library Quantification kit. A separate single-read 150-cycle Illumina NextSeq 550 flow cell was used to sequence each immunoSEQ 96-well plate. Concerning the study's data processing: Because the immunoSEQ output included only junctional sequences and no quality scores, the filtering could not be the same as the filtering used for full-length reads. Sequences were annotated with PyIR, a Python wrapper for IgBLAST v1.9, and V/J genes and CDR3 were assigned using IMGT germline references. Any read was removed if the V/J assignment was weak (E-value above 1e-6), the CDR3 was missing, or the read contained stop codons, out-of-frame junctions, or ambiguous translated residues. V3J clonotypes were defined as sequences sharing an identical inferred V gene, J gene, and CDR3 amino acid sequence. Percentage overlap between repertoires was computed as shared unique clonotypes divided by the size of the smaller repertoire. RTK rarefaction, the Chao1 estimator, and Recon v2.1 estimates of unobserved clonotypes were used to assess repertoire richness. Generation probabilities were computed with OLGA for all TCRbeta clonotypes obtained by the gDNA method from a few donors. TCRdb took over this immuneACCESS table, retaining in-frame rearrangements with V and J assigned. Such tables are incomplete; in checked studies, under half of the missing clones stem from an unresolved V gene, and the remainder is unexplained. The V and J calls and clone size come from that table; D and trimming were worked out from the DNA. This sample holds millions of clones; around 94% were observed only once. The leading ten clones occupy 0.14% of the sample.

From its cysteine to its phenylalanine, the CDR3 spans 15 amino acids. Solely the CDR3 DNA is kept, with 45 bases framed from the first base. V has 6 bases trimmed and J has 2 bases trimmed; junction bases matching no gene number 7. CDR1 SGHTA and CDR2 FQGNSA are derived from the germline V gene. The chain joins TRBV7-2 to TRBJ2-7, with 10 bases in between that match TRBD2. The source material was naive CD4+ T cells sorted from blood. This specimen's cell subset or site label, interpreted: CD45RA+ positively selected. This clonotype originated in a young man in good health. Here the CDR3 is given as CASRTLAGAPYEQYF. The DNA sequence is TGTGCCAGCAGAACCCTAGCGGGAGCTCCCTACGAGCAGTACTTC.